What follows is one T cell receptor beta chain and its context. Its recognized antigen is unknown. Per-base qualities were not stored, and no clone one base away is much larger. This entry comes from a study of shared clonotypes between healthy human individuals (dated by TCRdb to 2020 to 2021). Study-level background: Three men and two women, aged 18 to 49 years, made up the cohort. To increase sequencing depth and limit assay-specific biases, different laboratories used diverse techniques to prepare libraries and sequence TCR repertoires. Per donor, leukapheresis produced somewhere between about 0.85 and 9.5 billion PBMCs. To estimate repertoire size and how much clonotype sharing occurs between individuals, the study deeply sequenced the blood TCR repertoires of 5 or 6 healthy adults. For each donor, CD4 naive and CD4 memory were each run on three plates, CD8 naive on two plates, and CD8 memory on one plate.

Summary of the overall study and its limitations: Naive subsets generally had larger estimated clonotype richness than memory subsets did. Pairwise subsampling indicated that sequencing depth was expected to affect the degree of clonotype sharing among donors. Rarefaction of sorted-subset datasets indicated incomplete sequencing despite the large sequencing depth. Only blood was sampled, and tissue TCR repertoires likely differ from those in blood. Compared with non-shared clonotypes, clonotypes shared by all four sorted-subset donors had higher generation probabilities. Across a handful of donors, approximately 4.6% of naive CD4, roughly 3.3% of naive CD8, about 2.3% of memory CD4, and approximately 0.4% of memory CD8 clonotypes were shared. Because the study included a small number of donors, the genetic and exposure-history diversity represented was limited.

Donors were healthy HIV-negative adults with no recently reported acute infections or vaccinations. All donors were Caucasian adults living in Nashville, Tennessee, USA. CD4+ T cells were enriched by magnetic negative selection, after which naive cells were positively selected on CD45RA and the negative fraction was taken as the memory subset. Blood was collected by leukapheresis, and PBMCs were isolated by Ficoll-Histopaque density gradient centrifugation and then cryopreserved in liquid nitrogen vapor phase. Analytical flow cytometry was used to check the purity and quantity of each magnetically sorted T cell population. Each sorted fraction had its genomic DNA isolated and then quantified by UV absorbance on a Nanodrop 2000c. From the cysteine through the phenylalanine, the CDR3 covers 16 amino acids. The kept DNA is CDR3 alone, 48 bases in frame from the first base. Taken from the germline V gene (reference sequence), the CDR1 and CDR2 loops are LNHDA and SQIVND. V has 4 bases trimmed and J has 4 bases trimmed; junction bases matching no gene number 5.

TCR CDR3 regions were amplified from genomic DNA by multiplex PCR using the deep immunoSEQ assay. For each cell subset, the extracted genomic DNA was distributed evenly across all wells of several immunoSEQ 96-well plates, and each plate served as one replicate. For sorted subsets, 200 to 250 ng of genomic DNA, equivalent to roughly 33,000 T cell genomes, went into each replicate PCR. Purified libraries were measured with a Qubit 3.0 fluorometer, size-checked on a Bioanalyzer 2100, and measured again with the KAPA Library Quantification kit. Each immunoSEQ 96-well plate was sequenced on its own single-read 150-cycle Illumina NextSeq 550 flow cell. As for the original processing: Because the immunoSEQ output included only junctional sequences and no quality scores, the filtering could not be the same as the filtering used for full-length reads. Sequences were annotated with PyIR, a Python wrapper for IgBLAST v1.9, using IMGT germline references to assign V/J genes and CDR3. Reads were filtered out if the reads had weak V/J assignments (E-value above 1e-6), no CDR3, stop codons, out-of-frame junctions, or ambiguous translated residues. V3J clonotypes were defined as sequences sharing an identical inferred V gene, J gene, and CDR3 amino acid sequence. To compute the percentage overlap between repertoires, the number of shared unique clonotypes was divided by the size of the smaller repertoire. Repertoire richness was assessed with RTK rarefaction, the Chao1 estimator, and Recon v2.1 estimates of unobserved clonotypes. OLGA was used to compute generation probabilities for all TCRbeta clonotypes that the gDNA method yielded from a handful of donors. As stored in TCRdb, this immuneACCESS dataset retains in-frame rearrangements with V and J assigned. A fraction of the clones does not appear; measured against another copy, unresolved V genes explain less than half of the discrepancy, and the remainder lacks a known reason. That table gives V, J and clone size, and the DNA gave D and trimming. The sample contains about 1 million clones, around four fifths of them found a single time. Less than 1.5% of the sample is taken by the ten largest.

The TCR originated in a man aged 18 to 30 in good health. Specimen: memory CD4+ T cells sorted from blood. This specimen's cell subset or site label, interpreted: CD45RA-negative fraction. The chain employs TRBV19 and TRBJ2-6, with TRBD1 identical over 9 junction bases. The nucleotides are TGTGCCAGTAGTACAGGGACAGGGTCCGGGGCCAACGTCCTGACTTTC. This is translated as CASSTGTGSGANVLTF.